This T cell receptor beta chain was obtained from a study of cytomegalovirus exposure and HLA in healthy donors (TCRdb year 2017). Regarding the study in general: According to an earlier analysis of a few hundred of the donors, roughly 180 million T cells yielded 100 million or so unique TCR beta sequences and less than 300 Gb of sequence data. Genome-wide SNP genotypes for about 65% of the roughly 670 donors were used in a later genetic analysis, which treated that subset as a discovery cohort. Donor age, sex, ethnicity and CMV serostatus were compiled together with the repertoire data. In addition to the first cohort of 666 subjects, a separate validation cohort of around 110 different subjects was used. Roughly 5 DR-DQ haplotypes were handled as single units for association and clustering because linkage in the cohort was strong. In an earlier analysis of around 540 of the donors, high-throughput TCR beta sequencing was used to judge whether each TCR beta V gene segment behaved as functional or pseudogenic. The T cell repertoires of under 750 subjects were profiled by immunosequencing and related to cytomegalovirus serostatus. To predict cytomegalovirus infection status, the study brought together high-throughput TCR immunosequencing, statistical association of individual TCRs with disease status, and machine learning. The study was designed to test whether signatures of past pathogen exposure could be identified by cataloging public T cell receptors. Across about 370 genotyped donors of the cohort, an average of approximately 240,000 unique TCR beta nucleotide sequences per donor were sequenced, and 15% to 20% of those sequences were non-productive. Typing coverage varied by locus: about 629-630 donors for A, B, C, DRB1 and DQB1; approximately 560 for DQA1; about 600 for DPA1; 450 to 480 for DPB1. In the later analysis, no new phenotypic data were used to find candidate immune exposures; instead, reliance was placed on TCR beta sequences and their occurrence across donors. To study patterns of TCR occurrence, a later analysis re-analyzed previously published TCR beta repertoires from hundreds of donors and added high-resolution HLA genotyping. All discovery cohort repertoires had been generated on a single sequencing platform. Both class I and class II loci were covered by HLA typing, at four-digit resolution. The genetic ancestry cluster associated with self-reported Caucasian donors included 81% of the 350 to 500 genotyped donors. Roughly 300 gigabases of sequencing data and approximately 84 million unique TCR sequences were included in an early release covering under 650 HLA-typed donors. General study outcomes and caveats: Sequencing depth was assumed to be roughly uniform across donors in the presence/absence analyses, though that assumption may not hold. In a later analysis, more than 15,000 TCR beta sequences were associated with specific HLA alleles at a false discovery rate of 0.05. Because HLA typing was missing for some donors at each locus, association tests included only the typed subset. A later analysis found that HLA-associated TCR beta chains were more clonally expanded and had lower generation probabilities than equally common non-associated chains. In vitro tests confirmed that a few of the cytomegalovirus-associated TCR beta chains recognize cytomegalovirus antigens. While some public TCRs were present in many individuals, most TCR sequences turned up only very rarely across donors. The only immune exposure information available for the cohort was CMV serostatus. Because counts were too low, roughly 17 rarely observed V segments, including chromosome 9 orphons, were left out of the earlier analysis of 587 of the donors. In a later analysis, TCR association rates were found to vary across HLA loci, with the most associated TCRs seen for DRB1 alleles and the fewest for HLA-C alleles. A later genetic analysis reported fewer N-insertions in productive TCRs among donors in an Asian-associated ancestry cluster than the roughly 650-donor mean. A total of fewer than 200 TCR beta chains were listed by the study as associated with cytomegalovirus. A further reported finding was that TCR beta sequences accurately predicted the HLA-A and HLA-B alleles for most subjects in the first cohort. In an earlier analysis of some 500 of the donors, most TCR beta V segments appeared in productive rearrangements about 90% or about 30% of the time, broadly matching IMGT annotations. When HLA alleles, especially DR and DQ, strongly co-occurred, attributing TCR associations to individual alleles was difficult. The classifier was reported to diagnose cytomegalovirus status with high specificity and sensitivity in both the original cohort and the validation cohort. Most CMV-associated TCR beta chains appeared to be HLA-restricted in a later analysis, and the HLA associations seemed to be driven largely by CMV exposure. The authors suggested that the approach could potentially be generalized to other disease states and immunological phenotypes. The 87-base-pair reads could not distinguish some IMGT-functional V segments, including TRBV6-2 and TRBV6-3, so those segments were excluded. A cluster of highly shared sequence variants was judged likely to be a technical artifact of the sequencing pipeline. A later genetic analysis associated a missense DCLRE1C variant with V-gene and J-gene trimming of TCR beta chains, and an independent cohort replicated the association. Only TCR beta chains were sequenced in this cohort, and the absence of alpha or paired-chain data limited detectable features. Correlated functional status among segregating V segments might be attributable to linkage disequilibrium, but an unknown experimental factor could not be ruled out. A later analysis reported that several top co-occurrence clusters appeared linked to parvovirus B19, influenza, CMV and Epstein-Barr virus.

Of note for this clone: This receptor's antigen is unknown. Per-nucleotide qualities are absent, and no much larger clonotype sits a single base away.

Libraries were made using the immunoSEQ multiplex PCR assay. The multiplex PCR relied on a mix of 60 forward primers for TCR Vbeta segments and 13 reverse primers for TCR Jbeta segments. The CDR3 region of rearranged TCR beta genes was amplified from genomic DNA by a multiplex PCR assay. The Illumina HiSeq System was used to sequence the amplified TCR beta libraries as 87-base-pair reads. Turning to the authors' computational methods: A later analysis tallied about 77 million unique TCR beta chains across the 666 repertoires, and about 10 million of those chains were shared by two or more donors. A nearest-neighbor algorithm error-corrected the raw reads and collapsed the reads into unique sequences, merging closely related sequences to remove PCR and sequencing errors. V, D and J gene segments were assigned by aligning CDR3 sequences to IMGT reference sequences. Each retained sequence needed at least a six-nucleotide match to both a V gene segment and a J gene segment. A rearrangement was called productive if the CDR3 had no stop codons and remained in frame with V and J, and every other rearrangement was called non-productive. CDR3 was defined by IMGT convention, running from the second conserved V-encoded cysteine to the conserved J-encoded phenylalanine. The earlier analysis of fewer than 700 of the donors excluded sequences that lacked an unambiguous match to a single V gene segment. In an earlier analysis of 450 to 750 of the donors, a V segment was called functional when productive rearrangements were above 56.7%, and segregating when the standard deviation between donors exceeded 5%. To diagnose cytomegalovirus status from the catalog of TCR beta chain sequences, a statistical classification framework was built. In a later analysis, TCR nucleotide sequences were compared against IMGT/GENE-DB human TR gene sequences so that V and J genes could be assigned. The TCRdist pipeline was used in a later analysis to assign CDR3 sequences and most-parsimonious VDJ recombination scenarios. In a later analysis, each TCR beta chain was defined by its CDR3 amino acid sequence together with its V-gene family, and reads lacking a unique V-gene family were excluded. As a way to deal with suspected cross-contamination and a sequencing artifact, a later analysis dropped over 550 nucleotide sequences that were highly shared and had low generation probability. In a later analysis, a clonal expansion index was calculated for each public chain from normalized within-repertoire ranks of inferred template counts. In a later analysis, generation probabilities were computed with a VDJ recombination model fitted to out-of-frame rearrangements, and the resulting probabilities were checked against IGoR. A later analysis scored TCR-TCR, TCR-HLA and TCR-CMV co-occurrence with hypergeometric tests, applying a repertoire-size bias correction to TCR pairs. False discovery rates were estimated in a later analysis by permuting HLA or CMV assignments 20 times. In a later analysis, co-occurring TCRs were grouped using DBSCAN, and TCRdist sequence similarity was added for clustering within HLA-allele-positive subsets. Repertoires with fewer than 30,000 or more than 120,000 public chains were left out of co-occurrence clustering, as were about 5 repertoires with anomalous nucleotide sharing. This immuneACCESS table, as held by TCRdb, lists in-frame sequences with V and J called but not all clones. Of the missing ones, under half trace to an unresolved V gene in checked studies; the others have no known cause. The D gene and trimming were derived from the DNA, and the V and J assignments and clone size from that table. The sample table shows 140,000 or so clones, and roughly 9.4% are seen once. The top ten clones comprise around 1.9% of the sample.

The cohort consisted of 666 healthy bone marrow donors. All cohort members were sampled while nominally healthy, although unrecorded immune exposures were likely present. The donor tested CMV seronegative, placing the donor among the 350 to 400 seronegative members of the cohort. Each donor provided a peripheral blood sample, and peripheral blood mononuclear cells were used for TCR beta sequencing. Genomic DNA extraction from the blood cell samples was performed with the Qiagen DNeasy Blood Extraction Kit. V is pared back by 2 bases and J by 0 bases, with 5 bases lying between the germline termini. From the cysteine through the phenylalanine, the CDR3 covers 14 amino acids. Only the CDR3 DNA is retained, 42 bases long and in frame from the first base. CDR1 is given as MDHEN and CDR2 as SYDVKM, both from the germline V gene.

The specimen was PBMCs. The V and J segments used are TRBV28 and TRBJ2-4, with an unclear D gene assignment. The clonotype was recovered from a male donor in good health and CMV-seronegative. The encoded CDR3 is CASSLVIAKNIQYF. The DNA is as follows: TGTGCCAGCAGTTTAGTAATAGCCAAAAACATTCAGTACTTC.